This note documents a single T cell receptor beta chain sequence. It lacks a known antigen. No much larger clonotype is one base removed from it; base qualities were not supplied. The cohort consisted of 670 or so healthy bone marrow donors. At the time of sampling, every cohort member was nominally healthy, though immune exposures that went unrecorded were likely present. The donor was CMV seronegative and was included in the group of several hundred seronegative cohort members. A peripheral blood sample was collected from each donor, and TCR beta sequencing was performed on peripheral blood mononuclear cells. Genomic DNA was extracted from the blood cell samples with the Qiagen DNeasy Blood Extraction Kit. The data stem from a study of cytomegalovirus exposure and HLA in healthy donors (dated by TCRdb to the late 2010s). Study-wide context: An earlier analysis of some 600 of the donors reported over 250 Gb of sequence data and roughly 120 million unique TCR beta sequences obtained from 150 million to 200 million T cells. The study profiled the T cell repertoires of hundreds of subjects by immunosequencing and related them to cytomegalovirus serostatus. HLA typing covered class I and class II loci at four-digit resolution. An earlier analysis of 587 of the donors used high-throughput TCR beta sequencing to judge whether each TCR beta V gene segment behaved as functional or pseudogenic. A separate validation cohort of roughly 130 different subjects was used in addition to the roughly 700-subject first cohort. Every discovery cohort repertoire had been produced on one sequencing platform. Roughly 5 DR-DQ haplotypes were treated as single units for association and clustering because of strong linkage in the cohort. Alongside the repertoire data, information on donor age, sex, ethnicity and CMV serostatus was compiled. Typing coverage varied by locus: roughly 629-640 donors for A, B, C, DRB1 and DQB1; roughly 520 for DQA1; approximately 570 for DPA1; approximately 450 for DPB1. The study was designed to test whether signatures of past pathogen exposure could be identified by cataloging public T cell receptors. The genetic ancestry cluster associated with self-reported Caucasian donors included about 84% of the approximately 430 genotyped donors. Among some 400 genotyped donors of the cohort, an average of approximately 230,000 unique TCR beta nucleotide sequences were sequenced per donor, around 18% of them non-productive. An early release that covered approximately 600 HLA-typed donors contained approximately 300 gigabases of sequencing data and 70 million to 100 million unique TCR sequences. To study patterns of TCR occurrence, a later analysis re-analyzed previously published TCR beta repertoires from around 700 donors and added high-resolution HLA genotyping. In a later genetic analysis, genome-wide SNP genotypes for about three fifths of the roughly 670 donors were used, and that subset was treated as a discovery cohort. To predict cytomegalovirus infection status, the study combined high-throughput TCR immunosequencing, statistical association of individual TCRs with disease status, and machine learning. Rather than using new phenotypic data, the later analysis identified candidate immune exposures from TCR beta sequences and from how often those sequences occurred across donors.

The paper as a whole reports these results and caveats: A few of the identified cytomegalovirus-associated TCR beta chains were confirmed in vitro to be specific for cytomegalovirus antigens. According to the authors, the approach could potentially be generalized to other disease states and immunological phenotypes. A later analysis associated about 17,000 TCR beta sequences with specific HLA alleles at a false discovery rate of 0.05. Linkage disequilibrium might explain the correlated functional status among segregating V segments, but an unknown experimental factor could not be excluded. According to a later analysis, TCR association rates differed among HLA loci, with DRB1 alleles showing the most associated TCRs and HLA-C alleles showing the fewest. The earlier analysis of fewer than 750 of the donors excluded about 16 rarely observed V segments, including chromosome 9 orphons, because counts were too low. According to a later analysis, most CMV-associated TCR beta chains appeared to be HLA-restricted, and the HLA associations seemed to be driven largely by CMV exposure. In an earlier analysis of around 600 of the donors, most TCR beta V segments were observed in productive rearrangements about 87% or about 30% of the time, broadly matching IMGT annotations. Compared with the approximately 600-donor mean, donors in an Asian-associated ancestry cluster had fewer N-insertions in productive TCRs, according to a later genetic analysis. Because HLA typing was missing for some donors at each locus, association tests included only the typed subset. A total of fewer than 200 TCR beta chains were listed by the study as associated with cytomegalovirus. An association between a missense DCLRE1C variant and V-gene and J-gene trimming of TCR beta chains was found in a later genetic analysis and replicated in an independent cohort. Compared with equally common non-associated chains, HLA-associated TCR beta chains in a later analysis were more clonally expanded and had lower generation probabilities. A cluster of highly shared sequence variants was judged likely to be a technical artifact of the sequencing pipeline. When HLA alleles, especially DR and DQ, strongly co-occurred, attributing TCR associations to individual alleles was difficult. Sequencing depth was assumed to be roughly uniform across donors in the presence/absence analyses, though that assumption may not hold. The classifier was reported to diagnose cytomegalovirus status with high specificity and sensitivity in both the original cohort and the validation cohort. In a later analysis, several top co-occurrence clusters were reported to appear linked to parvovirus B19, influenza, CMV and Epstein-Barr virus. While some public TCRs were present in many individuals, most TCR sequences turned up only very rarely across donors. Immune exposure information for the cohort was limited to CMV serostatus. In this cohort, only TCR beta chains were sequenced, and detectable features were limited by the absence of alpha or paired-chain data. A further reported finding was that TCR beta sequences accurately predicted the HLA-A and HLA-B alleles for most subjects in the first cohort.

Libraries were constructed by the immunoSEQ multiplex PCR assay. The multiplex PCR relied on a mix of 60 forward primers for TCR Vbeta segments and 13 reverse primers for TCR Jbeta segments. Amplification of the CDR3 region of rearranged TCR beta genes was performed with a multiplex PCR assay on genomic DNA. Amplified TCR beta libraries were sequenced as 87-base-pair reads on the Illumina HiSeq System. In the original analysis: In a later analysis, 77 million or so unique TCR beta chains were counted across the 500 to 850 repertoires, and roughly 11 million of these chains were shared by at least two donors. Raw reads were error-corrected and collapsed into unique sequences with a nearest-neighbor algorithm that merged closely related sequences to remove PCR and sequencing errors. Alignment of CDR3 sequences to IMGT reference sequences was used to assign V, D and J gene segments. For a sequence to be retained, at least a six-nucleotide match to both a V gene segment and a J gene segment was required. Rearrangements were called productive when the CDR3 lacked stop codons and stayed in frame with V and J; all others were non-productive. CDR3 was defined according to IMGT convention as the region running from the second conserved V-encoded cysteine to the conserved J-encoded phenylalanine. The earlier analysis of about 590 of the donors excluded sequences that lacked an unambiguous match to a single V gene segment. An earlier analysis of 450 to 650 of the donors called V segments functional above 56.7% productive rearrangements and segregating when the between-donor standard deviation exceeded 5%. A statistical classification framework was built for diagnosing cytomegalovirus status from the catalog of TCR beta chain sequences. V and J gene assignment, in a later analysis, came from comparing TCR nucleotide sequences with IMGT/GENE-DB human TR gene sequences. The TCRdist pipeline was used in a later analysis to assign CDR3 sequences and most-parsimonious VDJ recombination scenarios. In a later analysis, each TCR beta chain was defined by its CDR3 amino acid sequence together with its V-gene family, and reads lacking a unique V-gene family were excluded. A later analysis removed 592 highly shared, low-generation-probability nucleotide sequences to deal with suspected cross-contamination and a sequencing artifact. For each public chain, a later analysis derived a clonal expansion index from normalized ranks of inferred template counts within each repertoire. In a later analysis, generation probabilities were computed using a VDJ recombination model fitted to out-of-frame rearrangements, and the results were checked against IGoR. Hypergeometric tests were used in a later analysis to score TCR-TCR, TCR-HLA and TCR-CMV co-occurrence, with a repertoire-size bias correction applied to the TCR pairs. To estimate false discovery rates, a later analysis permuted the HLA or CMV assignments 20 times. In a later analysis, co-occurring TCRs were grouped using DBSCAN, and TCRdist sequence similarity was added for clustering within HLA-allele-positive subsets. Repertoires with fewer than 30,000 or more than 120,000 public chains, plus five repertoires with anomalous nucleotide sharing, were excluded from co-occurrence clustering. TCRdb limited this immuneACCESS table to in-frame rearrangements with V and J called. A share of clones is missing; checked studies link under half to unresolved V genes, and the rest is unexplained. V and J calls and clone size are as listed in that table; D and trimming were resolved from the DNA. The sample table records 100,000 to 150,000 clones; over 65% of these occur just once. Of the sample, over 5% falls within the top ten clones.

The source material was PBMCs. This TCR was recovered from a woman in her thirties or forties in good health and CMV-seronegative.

The CDR3 protein is CASSQGLAGVSEQYF. Read as DNA, the sequence is TGTGCCAGCAGCCAGGGACTAGCGGGAGTTAGCGAGCAGTACTTC. The V gene is TRBV7-2 and the J gene is TRBJ2-7, and 14 junctional nucleotides match TRBD2. The CDR3, cysteine through phenylalanine, is 15 amino acids long. The sequence is cut down to CDR3 DNA, 45 bases in frame from base 1. CDR1 and CDR2 are drawn from the germline V gene: SGHTA, FQGNSA. From V the trimming removes 5 bases and from J it removes 6 bases, while the gene matches leave 6 bases of the junction unaccounted for.